This entry is about one T cell receptor beta chain. Its antigen remains unidentified. The PCR made use of 60 Vbeta and 13 Jbeta primers. Method: immunoSEQ multiplex PCR; TCRdb's copy keeps in-frame clones and lacks some. The sample includes 130,000 or so clones. The germline gives CDR1 SEHNR, CDR2 FQNEAQ (reference sequence). The CDR3 has 18 residues. Between the trimmed V and J ends, which lost 5 bases and 4 bases, there was a span of 26 bases. The data derive from a study of cytomegalovirus exposure and HLA in healthy donors. Study-level background: Early released data comprised around 85 million unique TCRs from HLA-typed donors.

All the people who gave samples were healthy bone marrow donors. Study results and limitations: Immune exposure data for these donors was limited to CMV serostatus. Reportedly, diagnosis of cytomegalovirus status by the classifier showed high specificity and sensitivity.

Sequencing input: PBMCs. The source is a woman in her forties in good health and CMV-seronegative. V is TRBV7-9 and J is TRBJ1-1; D call uncertain. The CDR3 DNA reads as TGTGCCAGCAGCCCACGAAGAGGGCCCATGAAGTCGGGCACTGAAGCTTTCTTT. This codes for CASSPRRGPMKSGTEAFF.